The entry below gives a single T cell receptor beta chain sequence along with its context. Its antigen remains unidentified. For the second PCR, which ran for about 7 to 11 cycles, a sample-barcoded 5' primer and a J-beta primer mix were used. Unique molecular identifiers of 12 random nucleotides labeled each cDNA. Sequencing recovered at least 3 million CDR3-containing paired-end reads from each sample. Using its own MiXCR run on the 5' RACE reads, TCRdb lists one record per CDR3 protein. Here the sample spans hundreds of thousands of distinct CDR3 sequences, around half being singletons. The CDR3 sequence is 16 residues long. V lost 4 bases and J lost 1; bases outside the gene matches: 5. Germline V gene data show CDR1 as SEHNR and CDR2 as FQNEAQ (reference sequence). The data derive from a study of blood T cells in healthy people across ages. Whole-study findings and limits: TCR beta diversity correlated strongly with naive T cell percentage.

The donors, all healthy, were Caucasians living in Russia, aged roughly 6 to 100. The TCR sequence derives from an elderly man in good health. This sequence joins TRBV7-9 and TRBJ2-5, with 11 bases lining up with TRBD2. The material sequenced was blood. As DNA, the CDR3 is TGTGCCAGCAGCTCGCTAGCGGGGGGTGGCCAAGAGACCCAGTACTTC. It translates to CASSSLAGGGQETQYF. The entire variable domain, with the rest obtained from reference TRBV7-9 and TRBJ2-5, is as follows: DTGVSQNPRHKITKRGQNVTFRCDPISEHNRLYWYRQTLGQGPEFLTYFQNEAQLEKSRLLSDRFSAERPKGSFSTLEIQRTEQGDSAMYLCASSSLAGGGQETQYFGPGTRLLVL.